The 18 T cell receptor beta chains in this list originate from one sample, sequenced in a study of OX40 agonist ivuxolimab in advanced cancers. The table came from immunoSEQ multiplex PCR; TCRdb's copy has only in-frame clones and leaves some out. Here the sample spans under 100,000 clones, 90% to 95% being singletons. Source: CD4+ or CD8+ T cells sorted from blood, taken in a trial of the OX40 agonist ivuxolimab. The receptors were sampled from an adult with an advanced solid tumor such as melanoma, head and neck, liver or kidney cancer.

The chain carries TRBV7-2 and TRBJ2-7, with 8 bases aligning to TRBD2. J gave up 7 bases and V 2 bases, and 7 bases lay outside the gene matches. This CDR3 comprises 14 residues. The germline V gene has CDR1 SGHTA and CDR2 FQGNSA. In nucleotides, the CDR3 is TGTGCCAGCAGCTTAAGTAGCGGGATTGGGGAGCAGTACTTC. This encodes CASSLSSGIGEQYF.

The chain recombines TRBV18 with TRBJ1-4; no firm D call. The ends were cut back, 4 bases at V and 0 bases at J, with 12 bases in the middle. The CDR3 consists of 16 residues. Germline loops: CDR1 KGHSH, CDR2 LQKENI. The CDR3 region has the DNA TGTGCCAGCTCACACCCCGACCCGGCAACTAATGAAAAACTGTTTTTT. Its translation is CASSHPDPATNEKLFF.

This clone showed up just once. The chain uses TRBV6-1 and TRBJ1-3, with no clear D. Trimming left V 5 bases short and J 6 bases short, with 5 bases between. Per germline, CDR1 MNHNS and CDR2 SASEGT. This CDR3 has 11 residues. This CDR3 is CASSLQNTIYF. CDR3 in DNA: TGTGCCAGCAGTTTACAAAACACCATATATTTT.

The CDR3 sequence is CASSRPKNIQYF. CDR3 coding DNA: TGTGCCAGCAGCCGTCCAAAGAACATTCAGTACTTC. The rearrangement links TRBV12-1 to TRBJ2-4. TRBV12-1 is shown as a pseudogene. The CDR3 is 12 residues long.

This clone has only one observation. This CDR3 is also generated by other DNA sequences in the sample. This rearrangement joins TRBV5-1 to TRBJ2-5; perhaps TRBD2 as D (7 bases). There are 15 residues in the CDR3. Trimming took 0 bases from V and 5 from J, leaving 14 bases between them. Germline lookup yields CDR1 SGHRS and CDR2 YFSETQ. CDR3 in amino acids: CASSLEGGRRETQYF. Written as DNA, the CDR3 is TGCGCCAGCAGCTTGGAGGGGGGGCGCAGGGAGACCCAGTACTTC.

This clone is a singleton in its sample. V gene TRBV6-5 combines with J gene TRBJ1-3, with unresolved D. Germline V CDR1 and CDR2: MNHEY, SVGAGI. The CDR3 has 14 amino acids. V lost 6 bases, J lost 0 bases, and 9 bases lay in between. In DNA form, the CDR3 reads TGTGCCAGCAGGGACCTGGTCTCTGGAAACACCATATATTTT. It specifies CASRDLVSGNTIYF.

This clone was seen only a few times. The V gene is TRBV4-1, the J gene TRBJ2-1; D not certain. Germline values: CDR1 MGHRA, CDR2 YSYEKL. Between the trimmed V and J ends, which lost 0 bases and 6 bases, there was a span of 12 bases. The CDR3 contains 15 residues. In DNA, the CDR3 is TGCGCCAGCAGCCAAGATACACTGACGAGCAATGAGCAGTTCTTC. It codes for CASSQDTLTSNEQFF.

The V and J genes are TRBV5-1 and TRBJ2-5; TRBD2 matches at 8 bases. From germline, CDR1 is SGHRS and CDR2 YFSETQ. V shed 3 bases and J 4 bases; nucleotides not matched to a gene: 5. The CDR3 runs 14 residues. CDR3 protein: CASSSAGGGETQYF. The DNA for the CDR3 is TGCGCCAGCAGCTCGGCGGGGGGAGGAGAGACCCAGTACTTC. The variable domain in full, completed from reference TRBV5-1 and TRBJ2-5, reads KAGVTQTPRYLIKTRGQQVTLSCSPISGHRSVSWYQQTPGQGLQFLFEYFSETQRNKGNFPGRFSGRQFSNSRSEMNVSTLELGDSALYLCASSSAGGGETQYFGPGTRLLVL.

The chain carries TRBV27 and TRBJ1-4; D unclear. This CDR3 has 14 residues. The germline CDR1 and CDR2 sequences are MNHEY and SMNVEV (reference sequence). V shed 8 bases and J shed 5 bases, with 15 bases lying between them. This CDR3 is CASGPPQRNEKLFF. The DNA of the CDR3 is TGTGCCAGCGGTCCCCCACAGAGAAATGAAAAACTGTTTTTT.

The V and J genes are TRBV19 and TRBJ2-1; 8 bases line up with TRBD2. The J segment lost 9 bases and the V segment lost 9 bases, leaving 13 bases of the junction unmatched. Germline V gene lookup returns CDR1 LNHDA and CDR2 SQIVND (reference sequence). The CDR3 runs 14 residues. CDR3 DNA sequence: TGTGCCAGCGGAGGGTTAGCGGGAACGGTTGAGCAGTTCTTC. The encoded protein is CASGGLAGTVEQFF.

This clone was detected once. The chain joins TRBV2 to TRBJ1-3; 9 bases map to TRBD1. CDR1 SNHLY and CDR2 FYNNEI come from the germline V gene. This CDR3 contains 14 residues. V lost 8 bases to trimming and J lost 4 bases; unmatched junction nucleotides: 6. In nucleotides, the CDR3 is TGTGCCAGCTCCCGGGACAGGGAAGGAAACACCATATATTTT. Its translation: CASSRDREGNTIYF.

The gene calls are TRBV6-1 and TRBJ1-1; TRBD1 agrees at 9 bases. Germline lookup yields CDR1 MNHNS and CDR2 SASEGT. The CDR3 runs to 13 residues. The trim removed 8 bases at V and 1 base at J, leaving 2 bases unmatched. The DNA for the CDR3 is TGTGCCAGCTTGGGACAGGGGAACACTGAAGCTTTCTTT. It specifies CASLGQGNTEAFF.

The V and J genes are TRBV28 and TRBJ1-4, with 7 bases that match TRBD1. Germline CDR1 is MDHEN and CDR2 is SYDVKM. This CDR3 region has 16 residues. V lost 5 bases and J lost 0; bases outside the gene matches: 6. The CDR3 bases are TGTGCCAGCAGTCGACAGGGACCCGCAACTAATGAAAAACTGTTTTTT. It translates to CASSRQGPATNEKLFF.

The chain couples TRBV7-2 to TRBJ1-2; 12 bases agree with TRBD1. Trimming took 5 bases from V and 8 from J; bases not matched to a gene: 9. The CDR3 consists of 15 residues. CDR1 is SGHTA, CDR2 FQGNSA, per germline. CDR3 loop: CASSITSGTGGGYTF. In nucleotides, the CDR3 is TGTGCCAGCAGCATCACCTCCGGGACAGGGGGCGGCTACACCTTC. Combining the CDR3 with reference TRBV7-2 and TRBJ1-2 gives the whole variable domain GAGVSQSPSNKVTEKGKDVELRCDPISGHTALYWYRQSLGQGLEFLIYFQGNSAPDKSGLPSDRFSAERTGGSVSTLTIQRTQQEDSAVYLCASSITSGTGGGYTFGSGTRLTVV.

The chain joins TRBV30 to TRBJ2-4; no clear D gene. The CDR3 has 13 amino acids. Germline assignment: CDR1 GTSNPN and CDR2 SVGIG (reference sequence). Trimming removed 2 bases from V and 1 base from J, with 6 bases in between. This chain's CDR3 is CAWSLGAKNIQYF. DNA for the CDR3: TGTGCCTGGAGTCTAGGGGCCAAAAACATTCAGTACTTC.

The V call is TRBV29-1, the J call TRBJ1-4; weak D call: TRBD1 (6 bases). The germline gives CDR1 SQVTM, CDR2 ANQGSEA. The CDR3 loop spans 13 amino acids. V was trimmed by 4 bases and J by 8 bases, leaving 14 bases between them. As DNA, the CDR3 is TGCAGCGTTGTCTCAGGGGTTGGGGAAAAACTGTTTTTT. Protein: CSVVSGVGEKLFF. Complete variable domain (other parts from reference TRBV29-1 and TRBJ1-4): SAVISQKPSRDICQRGTSLTIQCQVDSQVTMMFWYRQQPGQSLTLIATANQGSEATYESGFVIDKFPISRPNLTFSTLTVSNMSPEDSSIYLCSVVSGVGEKLFFGSGTQLSVL.

The rearrangement uses TRBV27 and TRBJ2-3; 7 bases map to TRBD2. CDR1 is MNHEY and CDR2 is SMNVEV in the germline V gene (reference sequence). This CDR3 comprises 16 residues. With 10 bases clipped from V and 0 bases from J, the junction kept 13 bases outside the gene matches. The CDR3 nucleotides are TGTGCCACTTCCTCTAGCGGATCGTCCAGCACAGATACGCAGTATTTT. This sequence encodes CATSSSGSSSTDTQYF.

The rearrangement joins TRBV18 to TRBJ1-4; a weak D match, TRBD1 (5 bases). With 4 bases removed from V and 3 bases from J, the gap between germline ends came to 15 bases. This CDR3 contains 16 residues. Germline V gene sequence: CDR1 KGHSH, CDR2 LQKENI. CDR3 loop: CASSLWPPGPNEKLFF. CDR3 sequence (DNA): TGTGCCAGCTCACTTTGGCCTCCGGGGCCTAATGAAAAACTGTTTTTT.